The 20 T cell receptor beta chains given below trace back to one sample, sequenced in a study of T cell clonality in common variable immunodeficiency. Measured with immunoSEQ multiplex PCR; TCRdb has only the in-frame clones, and not every one. Sampling found some 50,000 clones, none seen once. The sequenced sample consisted of peripheral blood mononuclear cells. The receptors shown here come from a person aged 18-70 years in good health.

A few counts support this clone. The read finishes 3 residues shy of the CDR3 end, and the germline J gene is used to complete it. The chain combines TRBV5-1 with TRBJ2-1; 14 nucleotides line up with TRBD2. Unmatched junction bases numbered 2, after V lost 4 bases and J lost 5 bases. Germline assignment: CDR1 SGHRS and CDR2 YFSETQ. The CDR3 runs to 15 residues. The covered CDR3 bases are TGCGCCAGCAGCGGACTAGCGGGAGGAGACAATGAG. Its translation is CASSGLAGGDNE. The CDR3, in full, reads CASSGLAGGDNEQFF.

This clone showed up many times. The read stops 3 residues short of the end of the CDR3; the missing end is completed from the germline J gene. The gene calls are TRBV7-2 and TRBJ2-5; no definite D call. The V end was cut by 2 bases, the J end by 4 bases, with 8 bases between. The CDR3 covers 13 residues. Germline V gene lookup returns CDR1 SGHTA and CDR2 FQGNSA. CDR3: CASSLNSGETQYF. The part of the CDR3 DNA that was read is TGTGCCAGCAGCTTAAACAGTGGAGAGACC.

Comment on this clone: The read ends 3 residues before the CDR3 terminus; that terminus is restored from the germline J gene. The V gene is TRBV7-6, the J gene TRBJ1-5; D may be TRBD1 (6 bases). The V end lost 2 bases, the J end lost 0 bases, and 14 bases lay between the germline ends. The CDR3 loop spans 17 amino acids. The germline CDR1 and CDR2 sequences are SGHVS and FNYEAQ. The part of the CDR3 DNA that was read is TGTGCCAGCAGCTTATGGGACAAGGGGAATAGCAATCAGCCC. It codes for CASSLWDKGNSNQP. The whole CDR3 region reads CASSLWDKGNSNQPQHF.

The table lists this clone with many counts. The read comes to an end 3 residues before the CDR3 does, leaving the germline J gene to fill in the end. The chain has TRBV19 and TRBJ1-4; maybe TRBD1 (6 bases). Germline values: CDR1 LNHDA, CDR2 SQIVND (reference sequence). With 4 bases removed from V and 5 bases from J, the gap between germline ends came to 23 bases. CDR3 size: 18 residues. Incomplete CDR3 DNA: TGTGCCAGTAGTACAAATTACCACTTCCAGGGGAAAAATGAAAAA. This encodes CASSTNYHFQGKNEK. The whole CDR3 protein is CASSTNYHFQGKNEKLFF.

This clone has ten or more counts. This CDR3 reads CASSERHNTGELFF. The covered CDR3 bases are TGCGCCAGCAGTGAGAGACACAACACCGGGGAG. The V and J genes are TRBV10-1 and TRBJ2-2; D is unclear. The read is 3 residues too short to cover the CDR3 end, so that end is filled in from the germline J gene. This CDR3 has 14 residues. Trimming removed 2 bases at V and 2 bases at J, with 6 bases between. Germline V lookup: CDR1 WNHNN, CDR2 SYGVQD (reference sequence).

This clone was recorded many times. The read ends 3 residues early relative to the CDR3; the germline J gene fills the gap. V is TRBV20-1 and J is TRBJ1-1; TRBD1 matches at 8 bases. Germline V gene lookup returns CDR1 DFQATT and CDR2 SNEGSKA (reference sequence). The CDR3 extends over 15 amino acids. V was pared by 1 base and J by 2 bases, with 6 bases of the junction left unmatched. The CDR3 DNA, read in part, is TGCAGTGCTAGAGGGGCAGGGGGCGATAACACTGAA. It specifies CSARGAGGDNTE. The CDR3, in full, reads CSARGAGGDNTEAFF.

As regards this clone: With the read ending 3 residues before the CDR3 end, the germline J gene is used to fill in that end. This chain connects TRBV7-2 to TRBJ1-1; D remains unclear. The CDR3 is 12 residues long. With 1 base removed from V and 7 bases from J, the gap between germline ends came to 7 bases. Germline loops: CDR1 SGHTA, CDR2 FQGNSA. CDR3 amino acids: CASSLVRFEAFF. The DNA read from the CDR3 is TGTGCCAGCAGCTTAGTGCGGTTTGAA.

This clone was counted at least ten times. One end of the junction is discordant with germline, which a read error may explain. The covered CDR3 bases are TGCGCCAGCAGCCAAAGGACTAGCGGAGACGCAGATACG. Encoded protein: CASSQRTSGDADT. The entire CDR3 protein reads CASSQRTSGDADTQYF. The chain employs TRBV4-2 and TRBJ2-3, with TRBD2 identical over 10 bases. The read ends 3 residues before the CDR3 terminus; that terminus is restored from the germline J gene. The CDR3 contains 16 residues. Germline-derived CDR1 and CDR2 are LGHNA and YNFKEQ.

At least ten counts were recorded for this clone. The sequenced fragment ends 3 residues before the CDR3 boundary, so the rest is inferred from the germline J gene. The rearrangement joins TRBV29-1 to TRBJ2-7; 7 bases agree with TRBD1. The CDR3 is 14 amino acids. The V and J ends lost 5 bases and 1 base, in that order; junction bases with no gene match: 8. The germline gives CDR1 SQVTM, CDR2 ANQGSEA. CDR3 DNA, as far as it was read: TGCAGCGTTTCTGACCGGGACAGTTCCTACGAG. It specifies CSVSDRDSSYE. The entire CDR3 protein is CSVSDRDSSYEQYF.

This clone was detected many times. The read terminates 3 residues ahead of where the CDR3 ends, so the germline J gene completes it. The chain combines TRBV6-2 or TRBV6-3 with TRBJ2-5, with TRBD2 identical over 14 bases. There are 16 residues in the CDR3. The V gene's germline CDR1 is MNHEY and CDR2 SVGEGT. V shed 5 bases and J 0 bases; nucleotides not matched to a gene: 2. This chain's CDR3 is CASSGLAGGYQETQYF. The covered CDR3 bases are TGTGCCAGCAGTGGACTAGCGGGAGGTTACCAAGAGACC.

This clone was observed many times. The DNA read from the CDR3 is TGCAGTGCTAGCGCCGGGACAGGGTGGGACATT. Encoded protein: CSASAGTGWDI. The CDR3 in full is CSASAGTGWDIQYF. The chain joins TRBV20-1 to TRBJ2-4, with TRBD1 identical over 9 bases. The sequence runs out 3 residues before the end of the CDR3; the remainder is reconstructed from the germline J gene. Per germline, CDR1 DFQATT and CDR2 SNEGSKA (reference sequence). The CDR3 is 14 amino acids. Trimming removed 3 bases from V and 8 bases from J; junction bases left unmatched: 8.

This clone turned up a few times. From the germline J gene comes the end of the CDR3, since the read stops 3 residues before it. The rearrangement uses TRBV2 and TRBJ2-1; 8 nucleotides match TRBD2. Germline V gives CDR1 SNHLY, CDR2 FYNNEI. V was clipped by 3 bases and J by 6 bases; unmatched bases: 7. The CDR3 consists of 15 residues. CDR3 region: CASSEGAGVGNEQFF. CDR3 bases read: TGTGCCAGCAGTGAGGGAGCGGGAGTAGGCAATGAG.

Only a few counts were recorded for this clone. Read data end 3 residues before the CDR3 end; the end is taken from the germline J gene. The chain employs TRBV10-3 and TRBJ2-5, with D possibly matching TRBD2 (5 bases). CDR1 is ENHRY and CDR2 is SYGVKD in the germline V gene. The CDR3 spans 18 residues. Trimming pared 3 bases from V and 0 bases from J, leaving 20 bases between. This CDR3 reads CAISDTAGDVKDQETQYF. The CDR3 DNA, read in part, is TGTGCCATCAGTGATACGGCGGGCGACGTTAAGGACCAAGAGACC.

At least ten counts were recorded for this clone. The CDR3 end is not reached by the read, which stops 3 residues before it; the germline J gene fills it in. V and J are TRBV7-2 and TRBJ2-3; D perhaps matches TRBD2 (5 bases). Trimming removed 4 bases at V and 4 bases at J, with 12 bases between. CDR3 length: 14 amino acids. Per the germline V gene, CDR1 is SGHTA and CDR2 is FQGNSA. CDR3 DNA, as far as it was read: TGTGCCAGCAGCTCCAAACTAGTTTCAGATACG. Protein product: CASSSKLVSDT. The CDR3 as a whole reads CASSSKLVSDTQYF.

Many counts were recorded for this clone. The sequence runs out 3 residues before the end of the CDR3; the remainder is reconstructed from the germline J gene. The J gene is TRBJ2-5, the V gene TRBV4-1; no definite D call. Trimming shortened V by 3 bases and J by 5 bases, and 16 bases separated the two germline ends. Germline V CDR1 and CDR2: MGHRA, YSYEKL. CDR3 size: 15 residues. CDR3 bases read: TGCGCCAGCAGCCAGGTTACTAATAATTGGGAGACC. Protein: CASSQVTNNWET. The whole CDR3 sequence reads CASSQVTNNWETQYF.

As to this clone: Read data end 3 residues before the CDR3 end; the end is taken from the germline J gene. The chain uses TRBV6-1 and TRBJ2-2; D gene uncertain. CDR3 length: 13 residues. Looked up from germline, CDR1 is MNHNS and CDR2 is SASEGT. CDR3 loop: CASSGRYNSPLFF. CDR3 DNA, as far as it was read: TGTGCCAGCAGTGGCAGGTATAATTCACCG.

This clone was found many times. The missing CDR3 end, 3 residues past where the read stops, is filled in from the germline J gene. The chain carries TRBV19 and TRBJ1-4, with a weak D call TRBD1 (6 bases). The CDR3 extends over 15 amino acids. Trimming stripped 4 bases from V and 7 bases from J, with 16 bases between. CDR1 and CDR2 (germline): LNHDA, SQIVND (reference sequence). The CDR3 region is CASSNKARGGEKLFF. Incomplete CDR3 DNA: TGTGCCAGTAGTAACAAGGCCAGGGGAGGTGAAAAA.

The table lists this clone with many counts. The read comes to an end 3 residues before the CDR3 does, leaving the germline J gene to fill in the end. The genes are TRBV5-1 and TRBJ2-7; D gene unclear. V was pared by 5 bases and J by 0 bases, with 9 bases between. The CDR3 runs 13 residues. Germline V gene lookup returns CDR1 SGHRS and CDR2 YFSETQ. The sequenced CDR3 bases are TGCGCCAGCAGTAGTGTAATCTCCTACGAG. Its translation is CASSSVISYE. The CDR3, in full, reads CASSSVISYEQYF. Full variable domain (missing parts from reference TRBV5-1 and TRBJ2-7): KAGVTQTPRYLIKTRGQQVTLSCSPISGHRSVSWYQQTPGQGLQFLFEYFSETQRNKGNFPGRFSGRQFSNSRSEMNVSTLELGDSALYLCASSSVISYEQYFGPGTRLTVT.

This clone came up many times. The read falls 3 residues short of the CDR3 end, and the missing part is taken from the germline J gene. V is TRBV7-9 and J is TRBJ2-1, with D hard to call. V was cut by 5 bases and J by 3 bases, with 14 bases left in between. Germline V lookup: CDR1 SEHNR, CDR2 FQNEAQ (reference sequence). The CDR3 runs 15 residues. Incomplete CDR3 DNA: TGTGCCAGCAGCCCGCCGGGTCAGTTCTACAATGAG. The encoded protein is CASSPPGQFYNE. The full CDR3 is CASSPPGQFYNEQFF.

This clone was observed at least ten times. Coverage ceases 3 residues before the CDR3 finishes, and the germline J gene fills in the end. The gene calls are TRBV20-1 and TRBJ2-3, with a weak D call TRBD2 (6 bases). The length of the CDR3 is 15 residues. Trimming shortened V by 0 bases and J by 1 base, and 11 bases separated the two germline ends. Germline V lookup: CDR1 DFQATT, CDR2 SNEGSKA (reference sequence). The CDR3 DNA, read in part, is TGCAGTGCTAGAGATGCGACGGGGGGCACAGATACG. It specifies CSARDATGGTDT. The whole CDR3 protein is CSARDATGGTDTQYF.